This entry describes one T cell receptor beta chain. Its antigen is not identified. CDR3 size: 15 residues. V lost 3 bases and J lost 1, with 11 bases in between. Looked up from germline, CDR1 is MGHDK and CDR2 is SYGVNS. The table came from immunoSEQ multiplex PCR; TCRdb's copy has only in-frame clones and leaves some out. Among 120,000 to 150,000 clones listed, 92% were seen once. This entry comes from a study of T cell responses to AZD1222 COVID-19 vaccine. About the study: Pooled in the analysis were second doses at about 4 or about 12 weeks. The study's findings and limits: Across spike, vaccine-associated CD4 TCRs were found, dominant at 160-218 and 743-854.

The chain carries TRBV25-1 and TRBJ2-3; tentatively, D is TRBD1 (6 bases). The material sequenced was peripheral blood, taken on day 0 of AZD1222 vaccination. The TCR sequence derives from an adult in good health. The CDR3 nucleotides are TGTGCCAGCAGTGATGGGTACAGGGGCACAGATACGCAGTATTTT. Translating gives CASSDGYRGTDTQYF.